One sample yielded the 19 T cell receptor beta chains listed below, sequenced in a study of T cells in localized non-small cell lung cancer. Some clones are missing from TCRdb's copy, which holds only in-frame ones; the method was immunoSEQ multiplex PCR. The sample lists 50,000 to 75,000 clones; roughly 89% were seen once. Sequencing was performed on peripheral blood, taken before any cancer treatment. These TCRs come from a man aged 40 to 70 with stage I squamous cell lung carcinoma.

The chain recombines TRBV7-3 with TRBJ2-3; no firm D call. The ends were cut back, 2 bases at V and 3 bases at J, with 3 bases in the middle. This CDR3 contains 12 residues. Looked up from germline, CDR1 is SGHTA and CDR2 is FQGTGA. For the CDR3, the DNA is TGTGCCAGCAGCTTATCTACAGATACGCAGTATTTT. Amino acids: CASSLSTDTQYF.

This sequence joins TRBV7-2 and TRBJ1-1; no reliable D call. The V gene lost 5 bases and the J gene lost 5 bases, with 9 bases spanning the gap. The CDR3 consists of 12 residues. Germline V gene data show CDR1 as SGHTA and CDR2 as FQGNSA. As DNA, the CDR3 is TGTGCCAGCAGCCCCTCGAGAACTGAAGCTTTCTTT. Its protein is CASSPSRTEAFF. Variable domain in full (rest from reference TRBV7-2 and TRBJ1-1): GAGVSQSPSNKVTEKGKDVELRCDPISGHTALYWYRQSLGQGLEFLIYFQGNSAPDKSGLPSDRFSAERTGGSVSTLTIQRTQQEDSAVYLCASSPSRTEAFFGQGTRLTVV.

The rearrangement links TRBV9 to TRBJ2-2; weak D call: TRBD1 (6 bases). Germline loops: CDR1 SGDLS, CDR2 YYNGEE. V lost 0 bases and J lost 4, with 16 bases in between. The CDR3 contains 17 residues. As DNA, the CDR3 is TGTGCCAGCAGCGTAGCAGGGGATCACCGAGGCACCGGGGAGCTGTTTTTT. Protein sequence: CASSVAGDHRGTGELFF.

The table lists this clone with a count of one. The CDR3 here is CATSRTSGLEAAQYF. The CDR3 DNA follows: TGTGCCACCAGCAGAACTTCTGGACTGGAAGCGGCCCAGTACTTC. The chain employs TRBV15 and TRBJ2-5; D possibly corresponds to TRBD2 (5 bases). The CDR3 runs to 15 residues. V lost 2 bases, J lost 9 bases, and 19 bases lay in between. Germline values: CDR1 LNHNV, CDR2 YYDKDF (reference sequence).

This clone showed up just once. The chain has TRBV5-4 and TRBJ2-7, with D possibly called TRBD1 or TRBD2 (7 bases each). From germline, CDR1 is SGHNT and CDR2 YYREEE (reference sequence). The V and J ends lost 4 bases and 2 bases respectively, with 13 bases between them. There are 14 residues in the CDR3. In DNA, the CDR3 is TGTGCCAGCAGCCAGGGGGGGCTTACCTACGAGCAGTACTTC. Its translation: CASSQGGLTYEQYF.

The chain is built from TRBV4-2 and TRBJ1-5, with 7 positions matching TRBD1. The CDR3 has 13 amino acids. Germline V gene lookup returns CDR1 LGHNA and CDR2 YNFKEQ. The V gene end was trimmed by 3 bases and the J gene end by 8 bases; junction bases not matched to a gene: 4. In DNA form, the CDR3 reads TGTGCCAGCAGCCAGGATGACAGGGAGCCCCAGCATTTT. This translates into CASSQDDREPQHF.

This chain links TRBV21-1 with TRBJ2-7. TRBV21-1 is noted as a pseudogene. This CDR3 is built from 16 residues. The CDR3 protein is CASSKATLGRGGEQYF. The DNA for the CDR3 is TGTGCCAGCAGCAAAGCTACTCTTGGCAGGGGAGGCGAGCAGTACTTC.

The CDR3 here is CASSSGLAGDTQYF. The CDR3 DNA follows: TGTGCCAGCTCATCGGGACTAGCGGGAGATACGCAGTATTTT. The chain is built from TRBV18 and TRBJ2-3; the match to TRBD2 covers 12 bases. CDR1 and CDR2 from the germline V gene are KGHSH and LQKENI. The CDR3 totals 14 residues. The V and J ends lost 5 bases and 5 bases, in that order; junction bases with no gene match: 2.

V and J are TRBV6-5 and TRBJ1-5; D remains ambiguous. The V end lost 4 bases, the J end lost 0 bases, and 10 bases lay between the germline ends. Per the germline V gene, CDR1 is MNHEY and CDR2 is SVGAGI. The CDR3 sequence is 15 residues long. The CDR3 protein is CASSSGGYSNQPQHF. The CDR3 bases are TGTGCCAGCAGTTCAGGAGGGTATAGCAATCAGCCCCAGCATTTT.

The chain combines TRBV5-1 with TRBJ2-7; the match to TRBD1 covers 8 bases. CDR1 and CDR2 from the germline V gene are SGHRS and YFSETQ. The J segment lost 2 bases and the V segment lost 3 bases, leaving 7 bases of the junction unmatched. The CDR3 spans 15 residues. The CDR3 nucleotides are TGCGCCAGCAGCTACTCCGGGACAGGACCCTACGAGCAGTACTTC. The encoded protein is CASSYSGTGPYEQYF.

This sequence joins TRBV7-2 and TRBJ2-7; 11 nucleotides match TRBD2. Germline V gene lookup returns CDR1 SGHTA and CDR2 FQGNSA. V shed 0 bases, J shed 2 bases, and the junction held 3 bases outside the gene matches. The CDR3 sequence is 16 residues long. The CDR3 DNA is TGTGCCAGCAGCTTAGCGGGGACTAGCGGACCCTACGAGCAGTACTTC. Its protein is CASSLAGTSGPYEQYF.

The genes are TRBV7-3 and TRBJ2-3; D gene ambiguous. The V gene lost 4 bases and the J gene lost 0 bases, with 5 bases spanning the gap. This CDR3 is built from 13 residues. Germline CDR1 is SGHTA and CDR2 is FQGTGA. Written as DNA, the CDR3 is TGTGCCAGCAGCTCCTCGAGCACAGATACGCAGTATTTT. The encoded protein is CASSSSSTDTQYF.

The genes are TRBV4-2 and TRBJ2-5; 9 bases are shared with TRBD2. Losses at the gene ends were 1 base for V and 1 base for J; bases not matched to a gene: 1. Germline V CDR1 and CDR2: LGHNA, YNFKEQ. The CDR3 is 15 residues long. This CDR3 reads CASSQGLAAQETQYF. As DNA, the CDR3 is TGTGCCAGCAGCCAAGGACTAGCGGCCCAAGAGACCCAGTACTTC.

The CDR3 spells CASSPLAGLYNEQFF. CDR3 DNA sequence: TGTGCCAGCAGCCCACTAGCGGGACTCTACAATGAGCAGTTCTTC. The rearrangement links TRBV11-1 to TRBJ2-1, with TRBD2 identical over 10 bases. The CDR3 contains 15 residues. V shed 5 bases, J shed 3 bases, and the junction held 4 bases outside the gene matches. The germline gives CDR1 SGHAT, CDR2 FQDESV (reference sequence).

The V and J genes are TRBV28 and TRBJ2-7; no firm D call. CDR1 MDHEN and CDR2 SYDVKM come from the germline V gene. This CDR3 region has 15 residues. The V and J ends lost 5 bases and 5 bases respectively, with 19 bases between them. The CDR3 DNA reads TGTGCCAGCAGTAGTACCCGACCGAGGATCCACGAGCAGTACTTC. Translation gives CASSSTRPRIHEQYF.

The V gene is TRBV6-1, the J gene TRBJ2-7; 9 bases line up with TRBD1. The CDR3 has 14 residues. Germline CDR1 reads MNHNS; CDR2 reads SASEGT. Germline trimming cut 8 bases from V and 3 bases from J; bases unmatched to any gene: 8. In DNA form, the CDR3 reads TGTGCCAGCCGTAGGACAGGGGACATCTACGAGCAGTACTTC. Encoded protein: CASRRTGDIYEQYF.

The rearrangement links TRBV7-2 to TRBJ2-1, with 10 bases aligning to TRBD2. The V gene end was trimmed by 4 bases and the J gene end by 0 bases; junction bases not matched to a gene: 6. The V gene's germline CDR1 is SGHTA and CDR2 FQGNSA. This CDR3 has 17 residues. Here the CDR3 reads CASSWTSGLISYNEQFF. The CDR3 DNA reads as TGTGCCAGCAGCTGGACTAGCGGACTTATCTCCTACAATGAGCAGTTCTTC.

Concerning this clone: One junction end disagrees with the germline gene, perhaps due to a read error. This sample also contains other DNA sequences that code for the same CDR3. The chain uses TRBV6-5 and TRBJ1-2, with D possibly matching TRBD1 (5 bases). CDR3 length: 15 residues. Germline V CDR1 and CDR2: MNHEY, SVGAGI. The CDR3 DNA sequence: TGTGCCAGCAGTTACTCGAAGGCAGGGAGCTATGGTTACACCTTC. Encoded protein: CASSYSKAGSYGYTF.

The rearrangement uses TRBV5-6 and TRBJ1-5, with unresolved D. This CDR3 region has 15 residues. V lost 1 base and J lost 0, with 8 bases in between. Germline values: CDR1 SGHDT, CDR2 YYEEEE. The CDR3 is CASSLYIHSNQPQHF. DNA for the CDR3: TGTGCCAGCAGCTTGTACATCCATAGCAATCAGCCCCAGCATTTT.